Given below is one TCR beta chain in context. With 5 bases removed from V and 1 base from J, the gap between germline ends came to 8 bases. The CDR3 loop spans 13 amino acids. CDR1 SGHAT and CDR2 FQNNGV come from the germline V gene. This record comes from a study of early T cells in non-severe SARS-CoV-2 infection. Using its own MiXCR run on the 5' RACE reads, TCRdb lists one record per CDR3 protein. The profile covers roughly 45,000 distinct CDR3 sequences, with 6.2% appearing a single time and approximately 6.3% taken by the ten largest. This chain uses TRBV11-2 with TRBJ1-1; D is unclear. This clonotype originated in an adult who was a healthcare worker with PCR-confirmed SARS-CoV-2 infection or an uninfected control (not recorded which). The source was whole blood, collected at baseline. The CDR3 nucleotides are TGTGCCAGCAGCGGTACATCGAACACTGAAGCTTTCTTT. As protein: CASSGTSNTEAFF.